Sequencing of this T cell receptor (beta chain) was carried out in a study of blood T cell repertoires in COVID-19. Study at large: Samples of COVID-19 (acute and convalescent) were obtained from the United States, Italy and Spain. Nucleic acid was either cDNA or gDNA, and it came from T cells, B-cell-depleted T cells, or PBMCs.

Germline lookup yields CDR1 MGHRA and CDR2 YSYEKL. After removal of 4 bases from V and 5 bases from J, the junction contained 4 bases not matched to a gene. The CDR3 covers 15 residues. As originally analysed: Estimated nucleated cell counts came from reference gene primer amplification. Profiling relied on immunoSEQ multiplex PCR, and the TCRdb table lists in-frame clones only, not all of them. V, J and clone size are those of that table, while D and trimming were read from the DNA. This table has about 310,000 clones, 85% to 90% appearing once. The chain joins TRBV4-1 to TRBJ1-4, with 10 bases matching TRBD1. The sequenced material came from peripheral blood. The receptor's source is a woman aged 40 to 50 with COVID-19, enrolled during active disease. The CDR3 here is CASSLLGQGNEKLFF. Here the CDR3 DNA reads TGCGCCAGCAGCCTACTGGGACAGGGGAATGAAAAACTGTTTTTT.